This T cell receptor (beta chain) was documented in a study of blood T cell repertoires in COVID-19. Background on the study: From the United States, Italy and Spain came samples of acute and convalescent COVID-19. PBMCs, B-cell-depleted T cells, or T cells provided the cDNA or gDNA that made up the material.

The V gene's germline CDR1 is MNHEY and CDR2 SMNVEV (reference sequence). This CDR3 has 13 residues. Trimming removed 5 bases from V and 6 bases from J; junction bases left unmatched: 3. Measured with immunoSEQ multiplex PCR; TCRdb has only the in-frame clones, and not every one. The data contain around 190,000 clones, approximately 80% of them singletons. Material for sequencing was peripheral blood. The chain recombines TRBV27 with TRBJ2-2, with 7 bases aligning to TRBD1. The receptor was isolated from a woman aged 45-65 years with acute or convalescent COVID-19. CDR3 in DNA: TGTGCCAGCAGTACAGGGGTATCCGGGGAGCTGTTTTTT. It yields the protein CASSTGVSGELFF.